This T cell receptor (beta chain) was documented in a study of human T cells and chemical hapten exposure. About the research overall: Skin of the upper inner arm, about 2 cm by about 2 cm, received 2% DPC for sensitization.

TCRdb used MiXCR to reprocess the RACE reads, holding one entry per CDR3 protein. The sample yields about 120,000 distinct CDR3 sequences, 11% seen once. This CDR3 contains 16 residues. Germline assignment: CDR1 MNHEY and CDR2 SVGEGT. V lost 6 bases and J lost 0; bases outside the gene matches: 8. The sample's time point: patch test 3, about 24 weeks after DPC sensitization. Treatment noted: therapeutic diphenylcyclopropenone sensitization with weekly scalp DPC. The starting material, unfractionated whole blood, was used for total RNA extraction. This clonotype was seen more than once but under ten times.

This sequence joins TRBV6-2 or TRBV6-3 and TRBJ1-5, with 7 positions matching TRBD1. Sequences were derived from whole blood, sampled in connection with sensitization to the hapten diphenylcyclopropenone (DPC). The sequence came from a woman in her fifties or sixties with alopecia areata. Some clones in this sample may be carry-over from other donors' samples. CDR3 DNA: TGTGCCAGCAGGCTCTACGGGACAGCTAGCAATCAGCCCCAGCATTTT. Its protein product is CASRLYGTASNQPQHF.